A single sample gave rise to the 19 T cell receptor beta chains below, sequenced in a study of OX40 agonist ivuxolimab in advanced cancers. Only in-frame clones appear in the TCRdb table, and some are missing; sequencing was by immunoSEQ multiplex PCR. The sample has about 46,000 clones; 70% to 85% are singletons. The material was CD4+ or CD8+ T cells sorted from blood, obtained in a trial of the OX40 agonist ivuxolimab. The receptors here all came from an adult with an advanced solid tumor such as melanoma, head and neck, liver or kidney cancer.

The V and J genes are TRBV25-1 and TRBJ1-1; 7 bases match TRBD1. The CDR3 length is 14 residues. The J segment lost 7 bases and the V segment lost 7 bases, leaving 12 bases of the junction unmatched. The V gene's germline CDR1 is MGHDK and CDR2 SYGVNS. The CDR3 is CASTATGIRIEAFF. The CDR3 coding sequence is TGTGCCAGCACCGCGACAGGGATAAGGATTGAAGCTTTCTTT. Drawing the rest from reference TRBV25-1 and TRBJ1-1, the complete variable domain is EADIYQTPRYLVIGTGKKITLECSQTMGHDKMYWYQQDPGMELHLIHYSYGVNSTEKGDLSSESTVSRIRTEHFPLTLESARPSHTSQYLCASTATGIRIEAFFGQGTRLTVV.

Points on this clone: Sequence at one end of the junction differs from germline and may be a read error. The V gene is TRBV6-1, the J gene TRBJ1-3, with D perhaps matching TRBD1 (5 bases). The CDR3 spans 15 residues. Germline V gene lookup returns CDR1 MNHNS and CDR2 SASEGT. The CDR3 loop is CASSEAGFYGNTIYF. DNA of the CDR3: TGTGCCAGCAGCGAAGCAGGGTTTTATGGAAACACCATATATTTT.

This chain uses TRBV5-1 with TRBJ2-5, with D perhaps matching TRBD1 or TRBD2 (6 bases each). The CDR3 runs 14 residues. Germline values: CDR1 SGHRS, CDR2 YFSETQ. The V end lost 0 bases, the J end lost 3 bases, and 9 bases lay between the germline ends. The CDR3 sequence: CASSLGGAEETQYF. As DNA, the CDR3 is TGCGCCAGCAGCTTGGGGGGGGCCGAAGAGACCCAGTACTTC.

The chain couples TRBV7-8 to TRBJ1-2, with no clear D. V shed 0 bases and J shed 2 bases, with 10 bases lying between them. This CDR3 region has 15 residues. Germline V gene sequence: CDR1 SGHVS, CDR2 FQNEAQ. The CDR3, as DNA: TGTGCCAGCAGCTTAGCAGGGCCGTCCAACTATGGCTACACCTTC. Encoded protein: CASSLAGPSNYGYTF. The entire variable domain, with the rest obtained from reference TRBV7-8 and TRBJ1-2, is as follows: GAGVSQSPRYKVAKRGQDVALRCDPISGHVSLFWYQQALGQGPEFLTYFQNEAQLDKSGLPSDRFFAERPEGSVSTLKIQRTQQEDSAVYLCASSLAGPSNYGYTFGSGTRLTVV.

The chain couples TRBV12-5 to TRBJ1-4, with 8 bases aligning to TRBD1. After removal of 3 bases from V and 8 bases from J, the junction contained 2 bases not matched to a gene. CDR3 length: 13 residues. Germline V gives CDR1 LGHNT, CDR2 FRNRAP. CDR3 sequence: CASGLQGEEKLFF. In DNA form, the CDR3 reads TGTGCTAGTGGTTTACAGGGGGAGGAAAAACTGTTTTTT.

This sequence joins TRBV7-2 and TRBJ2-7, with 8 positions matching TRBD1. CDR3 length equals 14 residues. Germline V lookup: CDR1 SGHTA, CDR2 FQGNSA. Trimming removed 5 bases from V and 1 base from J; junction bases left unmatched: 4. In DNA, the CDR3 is TGTGCCAGCAGCCAGGGGGCTCGTTCCTACGAGCAGTACTTC. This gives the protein CASSQGARSYEQYF. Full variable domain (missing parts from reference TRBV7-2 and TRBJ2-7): GAGVSQSPSNKVTEKGKDVELRCDPISGHTALYWYRQSLGQGLEFLIYFQGNSAPDKSGLPSDRFSAERTGGSVSTLTIQRTQQEDSAVYLCASSQGARSYEQYFGPGTRLTVT.

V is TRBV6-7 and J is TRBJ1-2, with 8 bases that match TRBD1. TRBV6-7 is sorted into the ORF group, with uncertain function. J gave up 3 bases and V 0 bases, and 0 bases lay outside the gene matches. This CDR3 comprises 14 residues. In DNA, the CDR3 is TGTGCCAGCAGTTACTCGGACAGGGACTATGGCTACACCTTC. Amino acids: CASSYSDRDYGYTF.

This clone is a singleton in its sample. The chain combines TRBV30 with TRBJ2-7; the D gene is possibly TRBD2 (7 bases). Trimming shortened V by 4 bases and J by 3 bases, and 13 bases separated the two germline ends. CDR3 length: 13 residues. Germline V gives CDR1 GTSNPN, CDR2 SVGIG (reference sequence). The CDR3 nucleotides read TGTGCCTGGAACGGGGGGCCGGGCTACGAGCAGTACTTC. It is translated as CAWNGGPGYEQYF.

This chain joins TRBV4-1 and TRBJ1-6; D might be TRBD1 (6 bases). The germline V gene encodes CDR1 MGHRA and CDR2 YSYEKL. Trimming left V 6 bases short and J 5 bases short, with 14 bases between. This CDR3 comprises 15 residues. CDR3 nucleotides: TGCGCCAGCAGTCCAGGGGACGTCGATAATTCACCCCTCCACTTT. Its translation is CASSPGDVDNSPLHF.

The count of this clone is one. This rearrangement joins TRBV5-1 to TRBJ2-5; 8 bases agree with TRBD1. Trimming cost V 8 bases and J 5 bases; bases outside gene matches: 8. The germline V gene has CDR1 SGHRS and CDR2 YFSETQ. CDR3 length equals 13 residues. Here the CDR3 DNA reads TGCGCCAGTTACCCAGGGGGCAGGGAGACCCAGTACTTC. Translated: CASYPGGRETQYF.

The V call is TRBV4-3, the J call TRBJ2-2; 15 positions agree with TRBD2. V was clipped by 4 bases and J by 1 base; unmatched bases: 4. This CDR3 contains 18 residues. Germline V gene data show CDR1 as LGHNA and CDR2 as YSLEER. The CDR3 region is CASSLGLAGGLNTGELFF. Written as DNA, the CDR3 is TGCGCCAGCAGCCTGGGACTAGCGGGGGGCTTGAACACCGGGGAGCTGTTTTTT.

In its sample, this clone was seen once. CDR3 nucleotides: TGCGCCAGCAGCGCAGACAGGAGGGAGACCCAGTACTTC. Protein: CASSADRRETQYF. The chain uses TRBV5-1 and TRBJ2-5, with D possibly matching TRBD1 (6 bases). Trimming took 4 bases from V and 5 from J, leaving 12 bases between them. The CDR3 is 13 residues long. Germline CDR1 and CDR2: SGHRS and YFSETQ.

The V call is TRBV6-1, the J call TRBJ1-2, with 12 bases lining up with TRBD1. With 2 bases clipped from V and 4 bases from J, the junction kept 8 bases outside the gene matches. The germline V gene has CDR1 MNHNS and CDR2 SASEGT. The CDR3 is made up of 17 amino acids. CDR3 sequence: CASSERGTGGISYGYTF. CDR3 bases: TGTGCCAGCAGTGAAAGAGGGACAGGGGGCATTAGCTATGGCTACACCTTC.

CDR3 bases: TGTGCCAGCAGCGTAGGAAGGGGGACGGAGACCCAGTACTTC. It yields the protein CASSVGRGTETQYF. The rearrangement joins TRBV9 to TRBJ2-5, with D tentatively TRBD1 (6 bases). From germline, CDR1 is SGDLS and CDR2 YYNGEE. V was pared by 0 bases and J by 5 bases, with 11 bases between. The CDR3 length is 14 residues.

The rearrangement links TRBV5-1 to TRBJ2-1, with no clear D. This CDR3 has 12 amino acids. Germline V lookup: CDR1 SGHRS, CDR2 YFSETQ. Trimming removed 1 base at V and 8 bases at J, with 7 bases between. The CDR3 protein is CASSLTSYEQFF. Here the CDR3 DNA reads TGCGCCAGCAGCTTGACGAGTTATGAGCAGTTCTTC.

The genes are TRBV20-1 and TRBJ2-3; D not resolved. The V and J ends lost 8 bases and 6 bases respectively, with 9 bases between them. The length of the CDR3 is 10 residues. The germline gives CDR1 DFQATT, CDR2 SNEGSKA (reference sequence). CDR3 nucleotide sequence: TGCAGTCCCGGTTGGGATACGCAGTATTTT. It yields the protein CSPGWDTQYF.

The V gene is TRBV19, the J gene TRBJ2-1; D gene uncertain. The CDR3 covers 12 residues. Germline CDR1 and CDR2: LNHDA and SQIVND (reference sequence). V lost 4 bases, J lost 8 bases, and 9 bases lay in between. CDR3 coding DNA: TGTGCCAGTAGTACACTGTATTATGAGCAGTTCTTC. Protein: CASSTLYYEQFF.

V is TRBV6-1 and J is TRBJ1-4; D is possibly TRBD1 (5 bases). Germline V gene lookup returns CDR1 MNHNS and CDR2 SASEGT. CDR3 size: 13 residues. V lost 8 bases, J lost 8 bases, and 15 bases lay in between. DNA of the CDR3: TGTGCCAGCCTCTGGAGTGGGGCAGAAAAACTGTTTTTT. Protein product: CASLWSGAEKLFF.

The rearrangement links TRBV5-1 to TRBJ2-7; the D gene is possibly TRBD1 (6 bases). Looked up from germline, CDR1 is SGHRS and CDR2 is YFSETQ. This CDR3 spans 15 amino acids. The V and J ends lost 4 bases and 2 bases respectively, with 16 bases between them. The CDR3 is CASSVVGAGAYEQYF. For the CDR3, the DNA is TGCGCCAGCAGCGTCGTCGGGGCAGGGGCCTACGAGCAGTACTTC.